The clone carrying this T cell receptor (beta chain) has just a few counts. Its antigen is not known. The source of the sample is a study of T-cell memory formation after mild COVID-19. Study observations and caveats: Mostly located in CM and EM were contracting CD4+ clones, with contracting CD8+ clones located in EMRA.

Unmatched junction bases numbered 6, after V lost 0 bases and J lost 5 bases. Germline V gives CDR1 GTSNPN, CDR2 SVGIG (reference sequence). This CDR3 is built from 15 residues. TCRdb analysed the 5' RACE reads with MiXCR anew, one entry per CDR3 protein. The sample holds about half a million distinct CDR3 sequences, around a sixth seen once. This chain uses TRBV30 with TRBJ2-2; 7 nucleotides agree with TRBD1. Input material: PBMCs or a T cell subset sorted from them (not recorded which). This receptor was taken from an adult woman who had mild COVID-19 (a few samples of this study predate the infection). Cell type and time point are not known. Here the CDR3 DNA reads TGTGCCTGGAGTGTCACAACAGGGGCTACCGGGGAGCTGTTTTTT. Its translation is CAWSVTTGATGELFF.